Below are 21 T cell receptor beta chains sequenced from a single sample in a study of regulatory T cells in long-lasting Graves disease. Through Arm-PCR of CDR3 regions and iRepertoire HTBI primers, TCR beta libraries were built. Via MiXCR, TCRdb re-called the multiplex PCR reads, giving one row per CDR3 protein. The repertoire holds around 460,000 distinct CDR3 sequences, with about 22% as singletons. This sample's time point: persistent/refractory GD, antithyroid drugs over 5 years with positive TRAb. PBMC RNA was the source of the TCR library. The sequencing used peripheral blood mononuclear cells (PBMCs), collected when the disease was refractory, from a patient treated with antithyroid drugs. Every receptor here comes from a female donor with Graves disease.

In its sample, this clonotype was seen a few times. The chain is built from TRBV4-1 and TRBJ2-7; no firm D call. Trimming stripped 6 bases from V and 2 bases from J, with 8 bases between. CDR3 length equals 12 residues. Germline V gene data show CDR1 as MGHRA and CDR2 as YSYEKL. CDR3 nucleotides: TGCGCCAGCAGTGACGAGGCCTACGAGCAGTACTTC. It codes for CASSDEAYEQYF.

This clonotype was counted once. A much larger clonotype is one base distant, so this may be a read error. The CDR3 DNA is TGCAGTGCTAGAACCGGGAGTGACCACGAGCAGTACTTC. Its translation is CSARTGSDHEQYF. V gene TRBV20-1 combines with J gene TRBJ2-7; TRBD2 is a possible D gene (6 bases). The germline CDR1 and CDR2 sequences are DFQATT and SNEGSKA (reference sequence). The V and J ends lost 2 bases and 5 bases respectively, with 13 bases between them. This CDR3 is built from 13 residues.

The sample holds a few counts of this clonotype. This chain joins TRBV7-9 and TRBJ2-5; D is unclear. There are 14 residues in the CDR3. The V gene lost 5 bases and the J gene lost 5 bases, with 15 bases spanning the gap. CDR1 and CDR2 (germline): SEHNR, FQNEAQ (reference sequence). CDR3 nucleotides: TGTGCCAGCAGCCTCGACCTTAGCCGGGAGACCCAGTACTTC. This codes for CASSLDLSRETQYF.

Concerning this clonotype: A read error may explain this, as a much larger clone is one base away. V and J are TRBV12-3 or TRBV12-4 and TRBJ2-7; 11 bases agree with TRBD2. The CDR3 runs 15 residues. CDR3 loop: CASSAGLAVSYEQHF. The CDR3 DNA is TGTGCCAGCAGTGCGGGACTAGCGGTCTCCTACGAGCAGCACTTC.

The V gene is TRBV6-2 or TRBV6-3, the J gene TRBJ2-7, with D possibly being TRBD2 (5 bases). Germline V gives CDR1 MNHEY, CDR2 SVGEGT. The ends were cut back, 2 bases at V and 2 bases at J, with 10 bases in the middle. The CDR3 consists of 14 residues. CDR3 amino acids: CASSYEEGTYEQYF. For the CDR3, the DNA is TGTGCCAGCAGTTACGAAGAGGGCACCTACGAGCAGTACTTC.

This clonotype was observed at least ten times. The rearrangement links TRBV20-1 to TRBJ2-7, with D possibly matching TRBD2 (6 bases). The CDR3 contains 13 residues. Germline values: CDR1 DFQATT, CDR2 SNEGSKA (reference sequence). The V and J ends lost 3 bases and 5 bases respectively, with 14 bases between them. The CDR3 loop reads CSARGTGANEQYF. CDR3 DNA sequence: TGCAGTGCTAGGGGAACGGGAGCAAACGAGCAGTACTTC.

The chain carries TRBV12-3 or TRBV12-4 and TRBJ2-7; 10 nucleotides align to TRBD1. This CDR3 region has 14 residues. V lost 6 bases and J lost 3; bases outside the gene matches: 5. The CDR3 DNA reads TGTGCCAGCAGACCCGGGACAGGGGACTACGAGCAGTACTTC. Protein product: CASRPGTGDYEQYF.

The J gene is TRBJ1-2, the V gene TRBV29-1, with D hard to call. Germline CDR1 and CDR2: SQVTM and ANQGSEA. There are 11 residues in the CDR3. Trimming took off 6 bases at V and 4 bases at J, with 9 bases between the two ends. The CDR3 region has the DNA TGCAGCGTCGCCTCGATCTATGGCTACACCTTC. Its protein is CSVASIYGYTF.

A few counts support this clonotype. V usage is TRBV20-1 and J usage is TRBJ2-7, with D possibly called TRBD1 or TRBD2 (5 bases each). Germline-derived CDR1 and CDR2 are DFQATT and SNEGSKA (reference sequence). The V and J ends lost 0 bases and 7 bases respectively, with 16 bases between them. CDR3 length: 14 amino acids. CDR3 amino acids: CSARDGGPRLEQYF. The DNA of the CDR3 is TGCAGTGCTAGAGATGGGGGACCCCGTTTGGAGCAGTACTTC.

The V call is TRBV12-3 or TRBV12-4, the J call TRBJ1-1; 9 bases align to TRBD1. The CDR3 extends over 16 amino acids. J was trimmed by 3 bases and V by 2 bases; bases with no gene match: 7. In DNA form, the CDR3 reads TGTGCCAGCAGTTTAAACAGGGGGCGAGGTTACACTGAAGCTTTCTTT. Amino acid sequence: CASSLNRGRGYTEAFF.

The DNA for the CDR3 is TGTGCCAGCAGGGAGGCGGGGGGCCGCACAGATACGCAGTATTTT. Protein: CASREAGGRTDTQYF. The V gene is TRBV2, the J gene TRBJ2-3, with 8 bases aligning to TRBD2. This CDR3 region has 15 residues. J lost 1 base, V lost 6 bases, and 6 bases had no gene match. In germline, CDR1 is SNHLY, CDR2 FYNNEI.

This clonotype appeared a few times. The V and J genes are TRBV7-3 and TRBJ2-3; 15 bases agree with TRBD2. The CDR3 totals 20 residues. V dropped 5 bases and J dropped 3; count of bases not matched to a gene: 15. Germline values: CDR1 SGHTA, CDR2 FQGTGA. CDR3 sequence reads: CASSLLGLAGGTGMTDTQYF. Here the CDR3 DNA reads TGTGCCAGCAGCCTCCTGGGACTAGCGGGAGGAACTGGGATGACAGATACGCAGTATTTT.

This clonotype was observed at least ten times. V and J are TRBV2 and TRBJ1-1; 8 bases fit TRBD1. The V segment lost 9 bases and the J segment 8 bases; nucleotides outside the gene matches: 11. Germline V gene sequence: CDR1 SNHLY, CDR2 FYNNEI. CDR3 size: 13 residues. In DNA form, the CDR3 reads TGTGCCAGTCAGGACAGGGCAGGAATAGAAGCTTTCTTT. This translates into CASQDRAGIEAFF.

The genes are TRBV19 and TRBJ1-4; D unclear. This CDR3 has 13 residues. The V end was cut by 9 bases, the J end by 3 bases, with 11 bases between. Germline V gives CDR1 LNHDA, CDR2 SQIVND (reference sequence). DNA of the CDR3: TGTGCCAGCCTTTCCCCGGCTAATGAAAAACTGTTTTTT. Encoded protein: CASLSPANEKLFF.

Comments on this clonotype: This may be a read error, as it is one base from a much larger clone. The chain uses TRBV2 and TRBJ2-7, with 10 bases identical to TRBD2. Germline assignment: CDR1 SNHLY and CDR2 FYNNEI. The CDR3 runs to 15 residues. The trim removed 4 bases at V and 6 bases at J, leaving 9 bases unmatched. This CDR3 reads CASSVSGLAGVEQYF. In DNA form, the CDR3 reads TGTGCCAGCAGTGTATCGGGTCTAGCGGGAGTCGAGCAGTACTTC.

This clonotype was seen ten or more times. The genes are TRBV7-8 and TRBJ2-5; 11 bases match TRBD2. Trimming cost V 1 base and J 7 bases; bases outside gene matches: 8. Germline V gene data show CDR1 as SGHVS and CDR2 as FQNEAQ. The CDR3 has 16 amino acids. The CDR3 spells CASSLVASGGPGTQYF. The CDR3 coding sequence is TGTGCCAGCAGCTTAGTAGCTAGCGGGGGGCCGGGGACCCAGTACTTC.

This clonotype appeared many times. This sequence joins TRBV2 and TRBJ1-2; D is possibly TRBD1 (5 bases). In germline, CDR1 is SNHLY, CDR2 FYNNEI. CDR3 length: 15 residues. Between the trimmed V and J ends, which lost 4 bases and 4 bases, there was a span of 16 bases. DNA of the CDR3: TGTGCCAGCAGTGCCCACCGGGGACCCACCTATGGCTACACCTTC. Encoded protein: CASSAHRGPTYGYTF.

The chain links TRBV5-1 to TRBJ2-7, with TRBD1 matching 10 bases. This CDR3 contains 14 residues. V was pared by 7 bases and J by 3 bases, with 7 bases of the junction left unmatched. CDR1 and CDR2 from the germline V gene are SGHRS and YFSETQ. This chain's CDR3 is CASSGQGIIYEQYF. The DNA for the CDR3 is TGCGCCAGCTCGGGACAGGGGATAATCTACGAGCAGTACTTC.

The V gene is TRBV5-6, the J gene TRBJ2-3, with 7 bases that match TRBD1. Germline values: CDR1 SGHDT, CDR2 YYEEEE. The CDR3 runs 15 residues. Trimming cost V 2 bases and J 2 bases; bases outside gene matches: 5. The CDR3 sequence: CASSFEGAYTDTQYF. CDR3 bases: TGTGCCAGCAGCTTTGAGGGGGCCTACACAGATACGCAGTATTTT.

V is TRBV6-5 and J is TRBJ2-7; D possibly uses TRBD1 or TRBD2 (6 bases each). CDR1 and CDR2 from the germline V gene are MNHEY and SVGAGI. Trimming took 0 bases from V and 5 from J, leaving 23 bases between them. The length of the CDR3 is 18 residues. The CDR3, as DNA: TGTGCCAGCAGTTACTCGACCGATTGGGGGGCCCTCCACGACGAGCAGTACTTC. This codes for CASSYSTDWGALHDEQYF.

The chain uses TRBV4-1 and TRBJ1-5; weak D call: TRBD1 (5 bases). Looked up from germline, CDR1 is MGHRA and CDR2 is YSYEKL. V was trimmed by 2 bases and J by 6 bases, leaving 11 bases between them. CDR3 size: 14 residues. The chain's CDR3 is CASSQTRDPQPQHF. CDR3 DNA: TGCGCCAGCAGCCAAACCCGGGACCCTCAGCCCCAGCATTTT.